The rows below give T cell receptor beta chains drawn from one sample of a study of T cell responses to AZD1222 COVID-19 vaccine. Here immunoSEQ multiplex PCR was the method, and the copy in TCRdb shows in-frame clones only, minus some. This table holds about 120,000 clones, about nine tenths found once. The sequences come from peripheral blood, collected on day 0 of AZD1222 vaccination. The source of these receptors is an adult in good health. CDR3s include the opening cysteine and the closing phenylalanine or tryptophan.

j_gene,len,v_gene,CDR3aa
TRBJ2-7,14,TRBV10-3,CAISGGGQVLEQYF
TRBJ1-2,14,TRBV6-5,CASSYAGTNYGYTF
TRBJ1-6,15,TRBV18,CASSPPTQANSPLHF
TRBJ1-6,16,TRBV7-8,CASSSPQGAYNSPLHF
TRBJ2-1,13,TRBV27,CATRRAGLGEQFF
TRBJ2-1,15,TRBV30,CACLRGLVVSNEQFF
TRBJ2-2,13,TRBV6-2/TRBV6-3,CASSRPMRGELFF
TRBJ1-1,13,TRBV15,CATSRMGGVKAFF
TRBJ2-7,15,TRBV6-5,CASSYSGAGAYEQYF
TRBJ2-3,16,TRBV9,CASSVVPSPLADTQYF
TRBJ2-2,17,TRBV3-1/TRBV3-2,CASSRRRTGVDTGELFF
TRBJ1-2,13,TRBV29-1,CSVEPGRGYGYTF
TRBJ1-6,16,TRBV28,CASISTGTAKNSPLHF
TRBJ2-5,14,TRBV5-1,CASRPQGGEETQYF
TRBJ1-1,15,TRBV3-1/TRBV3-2,CASSQLRQGGTEAFF
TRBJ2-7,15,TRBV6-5,CASRGPGQGPHEQYF
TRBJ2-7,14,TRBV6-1,CASSEGQGAYEQYF
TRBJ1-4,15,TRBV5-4,CASSLFDRVNEKLFF
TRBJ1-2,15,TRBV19,CVNPTRVGAWDGYTF
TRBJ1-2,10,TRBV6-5,CASWNYGYTF
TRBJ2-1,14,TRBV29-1,CSVENRGSYNEQFF
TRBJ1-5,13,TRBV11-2,CASSSGLNQPQHF
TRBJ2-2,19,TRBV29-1,CSVEVYTGWGGSDTGELFF
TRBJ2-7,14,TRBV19,CASSNRQGNYEQYF
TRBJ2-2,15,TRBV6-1,CASSEVVRGTGELFF
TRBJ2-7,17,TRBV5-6,CASSLQPGAPSSYEQYF
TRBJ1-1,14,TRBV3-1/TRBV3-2,CASSARDRGKKAFF
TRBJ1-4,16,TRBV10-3,CAISGDRGPTNEKLFF
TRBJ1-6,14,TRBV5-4,CASSLDRGSSPLHF
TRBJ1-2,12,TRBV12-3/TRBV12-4,CAMMDRDYGYTF
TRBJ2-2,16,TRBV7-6,CASSLERGAGTGELFF
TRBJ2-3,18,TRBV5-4,CASSLGLAGGGSTDTQYF
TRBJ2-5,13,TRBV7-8,CASSFGGRETQYF
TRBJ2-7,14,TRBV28,CASSSVGQYYEQYF
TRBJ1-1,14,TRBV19,CASSIVPGKTEAFF
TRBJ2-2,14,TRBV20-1,CSASGASGTGELFF
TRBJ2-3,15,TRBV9,CASSYTGGRTDTQYF
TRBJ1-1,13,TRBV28,CASIAPVNTEAFF
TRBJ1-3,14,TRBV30,CAWSRVSSGNTIYF
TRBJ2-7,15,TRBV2,CASSEFQGSLNEQYF
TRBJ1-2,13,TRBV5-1,CASSPPGAYGYTF
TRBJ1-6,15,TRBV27,CASSDPGQGNSPLHF
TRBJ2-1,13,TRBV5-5,CASSSTGANEQFF
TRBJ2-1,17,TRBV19,CASSLGTSGGLYNEQFF
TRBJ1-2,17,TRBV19,CASSIDLQAQLQRGYTF
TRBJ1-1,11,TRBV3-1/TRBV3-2,CASSQDSAAFF
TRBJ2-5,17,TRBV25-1,CASSERLAGEVEETQYF
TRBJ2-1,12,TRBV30,CAWAPQGYEQFF